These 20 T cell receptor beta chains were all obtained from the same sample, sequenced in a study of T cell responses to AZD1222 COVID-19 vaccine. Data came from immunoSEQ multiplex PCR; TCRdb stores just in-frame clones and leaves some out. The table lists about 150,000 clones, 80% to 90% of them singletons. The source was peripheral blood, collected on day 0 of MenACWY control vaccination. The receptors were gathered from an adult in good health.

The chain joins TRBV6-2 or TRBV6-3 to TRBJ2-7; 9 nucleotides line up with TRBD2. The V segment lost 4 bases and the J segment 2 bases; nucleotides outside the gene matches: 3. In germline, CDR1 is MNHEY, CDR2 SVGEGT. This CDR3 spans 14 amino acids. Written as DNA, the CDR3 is TGTGCCAGCAGTTCCGGGACTAGCCCCTACGAGCAGTACGTC. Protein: CASSSGTSPYEQYV.

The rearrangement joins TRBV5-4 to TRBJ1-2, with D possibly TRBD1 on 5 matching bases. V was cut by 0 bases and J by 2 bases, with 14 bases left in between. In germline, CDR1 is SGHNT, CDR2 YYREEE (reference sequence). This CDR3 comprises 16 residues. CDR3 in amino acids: CASSLAGRGGNYGYTF. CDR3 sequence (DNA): TGTGCCAGCAGCTTGGCCGGGAGGGGAGGGAACTATGGCTACACCTTC.

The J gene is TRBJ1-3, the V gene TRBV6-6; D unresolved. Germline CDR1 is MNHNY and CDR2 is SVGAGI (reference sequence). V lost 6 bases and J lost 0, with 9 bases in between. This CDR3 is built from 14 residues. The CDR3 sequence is CASSPPGSGNTIYF. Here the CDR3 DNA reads TGTGCCAGCAGCCCCCCAGGCTCTGGAAACACCATATATTTT.

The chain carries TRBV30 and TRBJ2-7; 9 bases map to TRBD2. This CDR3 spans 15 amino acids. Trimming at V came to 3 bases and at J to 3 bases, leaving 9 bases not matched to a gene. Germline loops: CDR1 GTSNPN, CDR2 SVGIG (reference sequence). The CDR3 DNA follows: TGTGCCTGGAGGCAGACTAGCGGCCCCTTCTACGAGCAGTACTTC. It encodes CAWRQTSGPFYEQYF.

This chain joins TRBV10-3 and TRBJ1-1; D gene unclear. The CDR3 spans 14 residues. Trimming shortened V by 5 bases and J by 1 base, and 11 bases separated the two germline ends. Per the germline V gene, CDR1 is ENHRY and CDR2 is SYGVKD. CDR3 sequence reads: CAISTRNRNTEAFF. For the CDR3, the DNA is TGTGCCATCAGTACCCGCAACAGGAACACTGAAGCTTTCTTT.

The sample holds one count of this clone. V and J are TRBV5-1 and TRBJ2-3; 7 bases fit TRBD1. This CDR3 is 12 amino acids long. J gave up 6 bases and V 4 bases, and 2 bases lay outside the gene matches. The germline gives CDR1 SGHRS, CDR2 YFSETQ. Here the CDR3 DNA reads TGCGCCAGCAGCATACAGGGGGATACGCAGTATTTT. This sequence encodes CASSIQGDTQYF. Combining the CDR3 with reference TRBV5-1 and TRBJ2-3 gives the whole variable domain KAGVTQTPRYLIKTRGQQVTLSCSPISGHRSVSWYQQTPGQGLQFLFEYFSETQRNKGNFPGRFSGRQFSNSRSEMNVSTLELGDSALYLCASSIQGDTQYFGPGTRLTVL.

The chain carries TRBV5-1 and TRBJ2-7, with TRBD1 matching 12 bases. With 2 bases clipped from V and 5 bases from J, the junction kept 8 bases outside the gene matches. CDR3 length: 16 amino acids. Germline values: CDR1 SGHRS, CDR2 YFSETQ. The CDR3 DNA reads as TGCGCCAGCAGCTTACCACAGGGACAGGGGGCGGACGAGCAGTACTTC. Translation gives CASSLPQGQGADEQYF. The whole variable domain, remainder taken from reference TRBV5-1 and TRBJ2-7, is KAGVTQTPRYLIKTRGQQVTLSCSPISGHRSVSWYQQTPGQGLQFLFEYFSETQRNKGNFPGRFSGRQFSNSRSEMNVSTLELGDSALYLCASSLPQGQGADEQYFGPGTRLTVT.

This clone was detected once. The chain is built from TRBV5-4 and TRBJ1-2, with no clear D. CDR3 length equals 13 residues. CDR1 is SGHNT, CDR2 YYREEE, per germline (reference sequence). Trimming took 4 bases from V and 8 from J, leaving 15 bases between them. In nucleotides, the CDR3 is TGTGCCAGCAGCCCTGGACCCGGCCTGGGCTACACCTTC. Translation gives CASSPGPGLGYTF.

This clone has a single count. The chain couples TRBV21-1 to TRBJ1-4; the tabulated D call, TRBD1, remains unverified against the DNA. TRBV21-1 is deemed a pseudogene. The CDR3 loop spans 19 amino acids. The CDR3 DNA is TGTGCCAGCAGCCTTCACAGGGGGCGGGTAGAACTCTCTAATGAAAAACTGTTTTTT. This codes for CASSLHRGRVELSNEKLFF.

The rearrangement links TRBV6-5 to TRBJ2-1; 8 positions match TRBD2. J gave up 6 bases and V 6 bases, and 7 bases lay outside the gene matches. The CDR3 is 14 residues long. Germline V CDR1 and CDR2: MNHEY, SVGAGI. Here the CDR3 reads CASSPGGPGNEQFF. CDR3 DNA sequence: TGTGCCAGCAGCCCGGGGGGGCCGGGCAATGAGCAGTTCTTC.

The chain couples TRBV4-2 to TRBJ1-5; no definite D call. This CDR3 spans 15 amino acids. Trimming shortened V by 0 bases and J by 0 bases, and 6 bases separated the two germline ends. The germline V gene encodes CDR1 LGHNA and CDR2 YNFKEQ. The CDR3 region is CASSQDVYSNQPQHF. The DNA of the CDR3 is TGTGCCAGCAGCCAAGATGTCTATAGCAATCAGCCCCAGCATTTT.

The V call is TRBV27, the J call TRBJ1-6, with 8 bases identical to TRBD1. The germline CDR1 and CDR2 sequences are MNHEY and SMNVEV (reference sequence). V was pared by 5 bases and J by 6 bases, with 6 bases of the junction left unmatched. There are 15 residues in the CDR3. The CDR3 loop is CASSPWTGSNSPLHF. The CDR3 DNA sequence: TGTGCCAGCAGTCCCTGGACAGGGTCTAATTCACCCCTCCACTTT.

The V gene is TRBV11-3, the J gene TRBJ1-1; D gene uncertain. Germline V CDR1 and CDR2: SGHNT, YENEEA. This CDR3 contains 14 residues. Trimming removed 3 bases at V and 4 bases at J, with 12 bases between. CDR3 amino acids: CASSFQGPSTEAFF. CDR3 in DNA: TGTGCCAGCAGCTTTCAAGGGCCCAGCACTGAAGCTTTCTTT.

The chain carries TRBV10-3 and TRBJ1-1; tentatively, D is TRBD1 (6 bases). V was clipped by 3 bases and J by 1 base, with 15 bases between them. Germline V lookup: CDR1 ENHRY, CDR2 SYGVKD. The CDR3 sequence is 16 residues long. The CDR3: CAISDSRGGPNTEAFF. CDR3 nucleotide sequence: TGTGCCATCAGTGATTCGAGGGGGGGACCGAACACTGAAGCTTTCTTT.

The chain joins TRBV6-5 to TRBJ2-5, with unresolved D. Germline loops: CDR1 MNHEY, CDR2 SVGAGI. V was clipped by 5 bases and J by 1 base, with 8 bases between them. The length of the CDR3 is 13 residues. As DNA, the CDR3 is TGTGCCAGCAGTCCTACGTTCCAAGAGACCCAGTACTTC. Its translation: CASSPTFQETQYF.

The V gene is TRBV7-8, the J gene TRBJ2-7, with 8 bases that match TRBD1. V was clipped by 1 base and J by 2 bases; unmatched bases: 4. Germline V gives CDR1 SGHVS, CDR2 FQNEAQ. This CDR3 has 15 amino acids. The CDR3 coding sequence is TGTGCCAGCAGCTTAGGAGCGACAGGGGCCTACGAGCAGTACTTC. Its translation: CASSLGATGAYEQYF.

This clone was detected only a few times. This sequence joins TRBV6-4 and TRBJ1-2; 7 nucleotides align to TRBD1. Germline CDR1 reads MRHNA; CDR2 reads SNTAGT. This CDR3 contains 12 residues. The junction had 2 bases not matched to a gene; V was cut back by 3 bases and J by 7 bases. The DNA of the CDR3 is TGTGCCAGCAGTGAGACAGGGTTTGGCTACACCTTC. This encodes CASSETGFGYTF.

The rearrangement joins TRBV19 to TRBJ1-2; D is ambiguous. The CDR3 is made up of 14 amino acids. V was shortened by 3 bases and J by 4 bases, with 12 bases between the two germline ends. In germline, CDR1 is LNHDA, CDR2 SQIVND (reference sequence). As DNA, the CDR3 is TGTGCCAGTAGTATCCTTCCCCAGATCTATGGCTACACCTTC. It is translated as CASSILPQIYGYTF.

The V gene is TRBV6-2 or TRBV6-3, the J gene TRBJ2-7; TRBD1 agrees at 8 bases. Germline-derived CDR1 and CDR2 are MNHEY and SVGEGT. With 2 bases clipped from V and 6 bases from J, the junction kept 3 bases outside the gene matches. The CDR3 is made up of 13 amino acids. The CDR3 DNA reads TGTGCCAGCAGTTACCCGGACAGGGTCGAGCAGTACGTC. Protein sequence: CASSYPDRVEQYV.

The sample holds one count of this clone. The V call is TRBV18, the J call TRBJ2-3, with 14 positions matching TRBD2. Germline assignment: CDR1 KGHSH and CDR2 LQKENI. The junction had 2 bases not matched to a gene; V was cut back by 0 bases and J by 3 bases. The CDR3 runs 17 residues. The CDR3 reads CASSPPGTSGGTDTQYF. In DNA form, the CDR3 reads TGTGCCAGCTCACCACCCGGGACTAGCGGGGGAACAGATACGCAGTATTTT.